This T cell receptor beta chain was captured in a study of blood T cell repertoires in COVID-19 (TCRdb year 2020). Study-level background: Samples covering the acute and convalescent phases of COVID-19 were provided by collaborators in the United States, Italy and Spain. The material from the prospective study consisted of cDNA or gDNA derived from T cells, B-cell-depleted T cells, or PBMCs. Subjects who had been exposed to COVID-19, were actively infected with it, or had recovered from it provided the deeply sampled blood TCRbeta repertoires that made up the dataset. The repertoires were released in a freely available public database meant as a resource for research on the immune response to SARS-CoV-2. Samples were obtained from the ongoing ImmuneRACE study (first 160 participants) and from 1,254 subjects provided by 6 global collaborators. Sample metadata almost always included a de-identified subject ID, COVID-19 status, age in years and sex. Where HLA class I and class II types were available, the types were taken from metadata supplied by the sample provider, not from assay-based typing. General conclusions and limits of the study: The amount of clinical and demographic metadata varied by source and participant and was provided uncurated.

Points on this clone: Which antigen it targets is not known. Per-nucleotide qualities are absent, and no much larger clonotype sits a single base away.

Taken from the germline V gene, the CDR1 and CDR2 loops are MDHEN and SYDVKM. A distance of 12 bases separates the germline ends of V and J, which lose 3 bases and 0 bases respectively. The CDR3 has 15 amino acids, counting the end cysteine and phenylalanine. Just the 45-base CDR3 DNA is kept, in frame starting at base 1. TCRbeta CDR3 regions were amplified from genomic DNA by means of the immunoSEQ Assay, a bias-controlled multiplex PCR. The authors' pipeline ran thus. Nucleated cell counts per sample were estimated from amplification of reference gene primers within the assay. To quantify the absolute abundance of each unique TCRbeta CDR3 rearrangement, sequence reads were collapsed and filtered. For each sample, productive Simpson clonality was calculated by taking the square root of Simpson's diversity index across productive rearrangements. In its TCRdb copy, this immuneACCESS table keeps in-frame sequences only and misses some clones. Where compared with another copy, unresolved V genes explain less than half of these, and the others have no known cause. V, J and clone size derive from that table, while D and trimming were established from the DNA sequence. For this sample the table gives roughly 350,000 clones, of which under 95% were detected only once. Less than 20% of the sample is in the top ten clones.

In the prospective study, participants were roughly 18 to 95 years old, resided in about 25 geographic areas of the United States, and were enrolled through a virtual design. In the prospective study, participants were assigned to cohorts based on the clinical history participants reported in a screening survey and a study questionnaire. Recovered participants in ImmuneRACE Cohort 3 were defined as having two consecutive negative NP/OP PCR tests, clearance from a healthcare professional, or resolution of symptoms. In the prospective study, mobile phlebotomists collected whole blood, serum and a nasopharyngeal or oropharyngeal swab from each participant. Over a roughly two-month period, participants in the prospective study had the option of providing additional blood draws and questionnaires. Before DNA extraction, prospective study blood samples were shipped either frozen or at room temperature.

The rearranged chain carries TRBV28 and TRBJ2-7; a weak D assignment points to TRBD1 (6 bases agree). This sequence was found in a woman aged 25 to 39 who had recovered from COVID-19. Sequencing used PBMCs or T cells enriched from blood (not recorded which). The nucleotides read TGTGCCAGCAGTTTTAGGGGGAAGGGCTCCTACGAGCAGTACTTC. Translation gives CASSFRGKGSYEQYF.